A single sample is the source of the 14 T cell receptor beta chains below, sequenced in a study of cytotoxic CD8 clonotypes in ibrutinib-treated CLL. Clones were read by immunoSEQ multiplex PCR, and TCRdb kept only the in-frame ones, dropping some. The table includes approximately 350,000 clones, 67% detected once. This specimen consisted of PBMCs, obtained after 36 months of ibrutinib treatment. These receptors came from a human donor with chronic lymphocytic leukemia.

A remark on this clone: The same CDR3 also results from other DNA sequences found in this sample. The rearrangement uses TRBV29-1 and TRBJ2-7, with D unclear. The CDR3 sequence is 11 residues long. V lost 2 bases to trimming and J lost 0 bases, with 2 bases between them. Germline V lookup: CDR1 SQVTM, CDR2 ANQGSEA. The CDR3 loop is CSVESSYEQYF. The CDR3 DNA reads TGCAGCGTTGAAAGCTCCTACGAGCAGTACTTC.

This chain connects TRBV10-2 to TRBJ2-2, with 7 bases lining up with TRBD1. V lost 6 bases, J lost 3 bases, and 10 bases stayed unmatched. CDR1 and CDR2 from the germline V gene are WSHSY and SAAADI. The CDR3 loop spans 16 amino acids. CDR3 sequence: CASSDRVWRDTGELFF. DNA of the CDR3: TGCGCCAGCAGCGACAGGGTGTGGCGGGACACCGGGGAGCTGTTTTTT.

As regards this clone: Other DNA sequences in this sample translate to the same CDR3. The genes are TRBV6-5 and TRBJ2-7; D might be TRBD2 (5 bases). Looked up from germline, CDR1 is MNHEY and CDR2 is SVGAGI. Trimming took off 0 bases at V and 0 bases at J, with 9 bases between the two ends. This CDR3 has 15 residues. Here the CDR3 reads CASSYSETTSYEQYF. The CDR3 DNA reads TGTGCCAGCAGTTACTCGGAGACTACCTCCTACGAGCAGTACTTC.

This rearrangement joins TRBV12-5 to TRBJ1-2; 7 nucleotides line up with TRBD1. The CDR3 sequence is 16 residues long. CDR1 and CDR2 (germline): LGHNT, FRNRAP. V trimming: 0 bases; J trimming: 3 bases; junction bases outside the gene matches: 7. The CDR3 bases are TGTGCTAGTGGTTTGGTACTGGCAGGGACAGACTATGGCTACACCTTC. This encodes CASGLVLAGTDYGYTF.

The J gene is TRBJ2-1, the V gene TRBV9, with unresolved D. The germline CDR1 and CDR2 sequences are SGDLS and YYNGEE. Trimming left V 2 bases short and J 6 bases short, with 15 bases between. The CDR3 length is 15 residues. CDR3 loop: CASSVGWRISNEQFF. In nucleotides, the CDR3 is TGTGCCAGCAGCGTCGGTTGGCGGATTAGCAATGAGCAGTTCTTC.

The CDR3 DNA sequence: TGTGCCAGCAGCTCCAACTGGGACAGGTTGAACACTGAAGCTTTCTTT. Its translation: CASSSNWDRLNTEAFF. The chain recombines TRBV5-4 with TRBJ1-1, with TRBD1 matching over 8 bases. The CDR3 spans 16 residues. The ends lost 3 bases at V and 0 bases at J; junction bases unmatched: 7. Germline CDR1 is SGHNT and CDR2 is YYREEE (reference sequence).

The J gene is TRBJ1-5, the V gene TRBV6-5; TRBD1 is a possible D gene (5 bases). Germline assignment: CDR1 MNHEY and CDR2 SVGAGI. Trimming took off 4 bases at V and 5 bases at J, with 6 bases between the two ends. The CDR3 covers 12 residues. DNA for the CDR3: TGTGCCAGCAGTTTCAGGGATCAGCCCCAGCATTTT. This sequence encodes CASSFRDQPQHF.

This clone was seen a few times. This rearrangement joins TRBV2 to TRBJ1-2, with D perhaps TRBD1 (5 bases). V dropped 7 bases and J dropped 4 bases, with 16 bases sitting between them. Germline values: CDR1 SNHLY, CDR2 FYNNEI. CDR3 length equals 14 residues. This CDR3 reads CASTDSVGFYGYTF. The CDR3 nucleotides read TGTGCCAGCACCGACAGCGTAGGCTTCTATGGCTACACCTTC.

This clone appeared a few times. The chain uses TRBV6-1 and TRBJ2-1; D is possibly TRBD2 (5 bases). The CDR3 loop spans 12 amino acids. V was clipped by 7 bases and J by 7 bases, with 11 bases between them. CDR1 is MNHNS, CDR2 SASEGT, per germline. This chain's CDR3 is CASTEWRNEQFF. The CDR3 coding sequence is TGTGCCAGCACCGAATGGAGGAATGAGCAGTTCTTC.

This chain connects TRBV5-4 to TRBJ2-1; possibly TRBD1 for D (6 bases). Trimming took off 0 bases at V and 6 bases at J, with 13 bases between the two ends. Germline V gives CDR1 SGHNT, CDR2 YYREEE (reference sequence). The CDR3 is 15 amino acids. As DNA, the CDR3 is TGTGCCAGCAGCTTGGTGGGGGCGGGCTTCAATGAGCAGTTCTTC. This codes for CASSLVGAGFNEQFF.

The chain combines TRBV11-2 with TRBJ2-4; 15 nucleotides match TRBD2. Germline V CDR1 and CDR2: SGHAT, FQNNGV. V was clipped by 3 bases and J by 7 bases; unmatched bases: 4. The CDR3 has 16 residues. The CDR3, as DNA: TGTGCCAGCAGCTTCTGGACTAGCGGGGGGGCTAACATTCAGTACTTC. Its translation is CASSFWTSGGANIQYF.

This CDR3 reads CASSFTGGPGNTIYF. The DNA for the CDR3 is TGTGCCAGCAGCTTTACAGGGGGTCCTGGAAACACCATATATTTT. This sequence joins TRBV11-2 and TRBJ1-3, with 8 positions matching TRBD1. The germline V gene has CDR1 SGHAT and CDR2 FQNNGV. V was clipped by 3 bases and J by 2 bases; unmatched bases: 3. This CDR3 region has 15 residues.

The V call is TRBV7-2, the J call TRBJ2-3; 11 bases are shared with TRBD2. The V and J ends lost 4 bases and 4 bases, in that order; junction bases with no gene match: 13. The germline V gene has CDR1 SGHTA and CDR2 FQGNSA. This CDR3 spans 18 amino acids. The CDR3 DNA is TGTGCCAGCAGCTCCCGCAACGTACTAGCGGGAGTCCCAGATACGCAGTATTTT. Translating gives CASSSRNVLAGVPDTQYF.

The gene calls are TRBV5-8 and TRBJ1-5, with D perhaps matching TRBD1 (5 bases). CDR1 is SGHTS and CDR2 is YDEGEE in the germline V gene. This CDR3 spans 16 amino acids. Deletions cut 2 bases from V and 7 bases from J, with 19 bases between. The CDR3 loop reads CASSFLGVVFVQPQHF. The CDR3 nucleotides read TGTGCCAGCAGCTTCTTGGGGGTGGTATTTGTGCAGCCCCAGCATTTT. Full variable domain (remainder filled in from reference TRBV5-8 and TRBJ1-5): EAGVTQSPTHLIKTRGQQATLRCSPISGHTSVYWYQQALGLGLQFLLWYDEGEERNRGNFPPRFSGRQFPNYSSELNVNALELEDSALYLCASSFLGVVFVQPQHFGDGTRLSIL.